Below are 30 T cell receptor beta chains sequenced from a single sample in a study of blood T cell repertoires in COVID-19. Method: immunoSEQ multiplex PCR; TCRdb's copy keeps in-frame clones and lacks some. Here the sample spans some 290,000 clones, less than 90% being singletons. The source material was peripheral blood. The receptors were gathered from a woman younger than 45 with COVID-19, enrolled during active disease.

V and J are TRBV20-1 and TRBJ2-7, with 7 bases lining up with TRBD2. Germline values: CDR1 DFQATT, CDR2 SNEGSKA (reference sequence). The CDR3 covers 11 residues. For the CDR3, the DNA is TGCAGCCCTAGCGGATCCTACGAGCAGTACTTC. It specifies CSPSGSYEQYF.

The chain is built from TRBV19 and TRBJ2-2; 11 bases map to TRBD1. V lost 6 bases and J lost 6; bases outside the gene matches: 9. Germline V gives CDR1 LNHDA, CDR2 SQIVND (reference sequence). CDR3 length equals 16 residues. This chain's CDR3 is CASSRDGQGASGELFF. CDR3 in DNA: TGTGCCAGTAGCAGGGATGGACAGGGGGCATCCGGGGAGCTGTTTTTT.

The J gene is TRBJ1-5, the V gene TRBV6-5; 7 bases line up with TRBD1. V lost 0 bases, J lost 4 bases, and 6 bases stayed unmatched. This CDR3 spans 16 amino acids. Germline-derived CDR1 and CDR2 are MNHEY and SVGAGI. The CDR3 reads CASSYSSDRANQPQHF. CDR3 sequence (DNA): TGTGCCAGCAGTTACTCGAGTGACAGGGCGAATCAGCCCCAGCATTTT.

The V and J genes are TRBV2 and TRBJ2-2; D remains unclear. Per the germline V gene, CDR1 is SNHLY and CDR2 is FYNNEI. The CDR3 runs to 14 residues. Trimming removed 7 bases at V and 2 bases at J, with 11 bases between. The CDR3 nucleotides read TGTGCCAGCACGAGAGCGCCTAACACCGGGGAGCTGTTTTTT. Amino acids: CASTRAPNTGELFF.

The chain links TRBV14 to TRBJ2-3, with D possibly being TRBD2 (5 bases). The CDR3 spans 14 residues. Germline lookup yields CDR1 SGHDN and CDR2 FVKESK. V was pared by 3 bases and J by 5 bases, with 12 bases between. CDR3 DNA: TGTGCCAGCAGCCAGTTACTAGTAGGAGATACGCAGTATTTT. Its translation: CASSQLLVGDTQYF.

Note on this clone: One end of the junction is discordant with germline, which a read error may explain. This chain connects TRBV13 to TRBJ2-1; TRBD2 agrees at 9 bases. Germline V gene lookup returns CDR1 PRHDT and CDR2 FYEKMQ (reference sequence). The CDR3 spans 16 residues. The CDR3 region has the DNA TGTGCCCGCAGCGCGGAGGGGCGGGGGGGCAACAATGAGCAGTTCTTC. Amino acid sequence: CARSAEGRGGNNEQFF.

This clone has only one observation. The CDR3 here is CASGTGQGQDTQYF. The CDR3 region has the DNA TGTGCTAGTGGTACCGGACAGGGACAAGATACGCAGTATTTT. The chain carries TRBV12-5 and TRBJ2-3; 8 bases agree with TRBD1. Per germline, CDR1 LGHNT and CDR2 FRNRAP. The CDR3 is 14 amino acids. With V trimmed by 5 bases and J by 5 bases, 6 bases remained unmatched. Filled out from reference TRBV12-5 and TRBJ2-3, the complete variable domain reads DARVTQTPRHKVTEMGQEVTMRCQPILGHNTVFWYRQTMMQGLELLAYFRNRAPLDDSGMPKDRFSAEMPDATLATLKIQPSEPRDSAVYFCASGTGQGQDTQYFGPGTRLTVL.

The CDR3 DNA reads as TGTGCCAGCAGGAGACAGGGGGCTTTTCACGAGCAGTACTTC. This gives the protein CASRRQGAFHEQYF. The genes are TRBV6-5 and TRBJ2-7, with TRBD1 identical over 10 bases. Trimming at V came to 6 bases and at J to 5 bases, leaving 7 bases not matched to a gene. The CDR3 has 14 amino acids. The V gene's germline CDR1 is MNHEY and CDR2 SVGAGI.

CDR3 in amino acids: CASSWGQGRPPDTQYF. CDR3 nucleotides: TGTGCCAGCAGTTGGGGACAGGGGCGCCCCCCAGATACGCAGTATTTT. The V call is TRBV27, the J call TRBJ2-3; 10 bases fit TRBD1. CDR3 length equals 16 residues. Germline V lookup: CDR1 MNHEY, CDR2 SMNVEV (reference sequence). V shed 4 bases and J 4 bases; nucleotides not matched to a gene: 8.

This chain joins TRBV7-9 and TRBJ1-1, with D possibly matching TRBD1 (6 bases). The CDR3 spans 14 residues. From germline, CDR1 is SEHNR and CDR2 FQNEAQ (reference sequence). Trimming took off 4 bases at V and 3 bases at J, with 12 bases between the two ends. CDR3 amino acids: CASSSTGWDTEAFF. The CDR3 DNA is TGTGCCAGCAGCTCAACAGGGTGGGACACTGAAGCTTTCTTT.

The J gene is TRBJ2-7, the V gene TRBV5-4, with 8 bases matching TRBD2. The CDR3 consists of 14 residues. Germline trimming cut 7 bases from V and 0 bases from J; bases unmatched to any gene: 6. Germline loops: CDR1 SGHNT, CDR2 YYREEE (reference sequence). The CDR3 DNA reads TGTGCCAGCCGAGAACGGGGGGGCTCCTACGAGCAGTACTTC. Translation: CASRERGGSYEQYF.

The chain uses TRBV6-5 and TRBJ2-7; 8 bases agree with TRBD1. This CDR3 spans 15 amino acids. The V gene end was trimmed by 5 bases and the J gene end by 1 base; junction bases not matched to a gene: 7. Germline V gives CDR1 MNHEY, CDR2 SVGAGI. In DNA, the CDR3 is TGTGCCAGCAGTCCGCGGACAGGGACATCCTACGAGCAGTACTTC. The encoded protein is CASSPRTGTSYEQYF.

The chain recombines TRBV5-6 with TRBJ1-5; 7 positions agree with TRBD1. With 5 bases clipped from V and 2 bases from J, the junction kept 13 bases outside the gene matches. The CDR3 runs to 17 residues. The germline V gene encodes CDR1 SGHDT and CDR2 YYEEEE. In DNA, the CDR3 is TGTGCCAGCAGTCACCTCAAAGGGGGCTTTGGCAATCAGCCCCAGCATTTT. Residues: CASSHLKGGFGNQPQHF.

The J gene is TRBJ2-3, the V gene TRBV5-5, with 10 bases fitting TRBD2. Germline lookup yields CDR1 SGHKS and CDR2 YYEKEE (reference sequence). This CDR3 is built from 18 residues. Trimming took 3 bases from V and 4 from J; bases not matched to a gene: 14. The CDR3 sequence: CASSSTLTGLATSDTQYF. The CDR3 DNA reads as TGTGCCAGCAGCTCGACTCTCACGGGACTAGCGACCTCAGATACGCAGTATTTT. The variable domain in full, completed from reference TRBV5-5 and TRBJ2-3, reads DAGVTQSPTHLIKTRGQQVTLRCSPISGHKSVSWYQQVLGQGPQFIFQYYEKEERGRGNFPDRFSARQFPNYSSELNVNALLLGDSALYLCASSSTLTGLATSDTQYFGPGTRLTVL.

The table lists this clone with many counts. The gene calls are TRBV4-2 and TRBJ2-7; D not certain. The V end was cut by 1 base, the J end by 8 bases, with 12 bases between. The CDR3 sequence is 13 residues long. Looked up from germline, CDR1 is LGHNA and CDR2 is YNFKEQ. The CDR3 DNA reads as TGTGCCAGCAGCCAAGGAAACGGAGTTAAGCAGTACTTC. This translates into CASSQGNGVKQYF.

The rearrangement links TRBV6-6 to TRBJ2-1; the D is unclear. V lost 0 bases to trimming and J lost 5 bases, with 14 bases between them. This CDR3 spans 16 amino acids. The V gene's germline CDR1 is MNHNY and CDR2 SVGAGI (reference sequence). The CDR3 loop is CASSYSSIGANNEQFF. The CDR3 bases are TGTGCCAGCAGTTACTCGAGTATAGGAGCTAACAATGAGCAGTTCTTC.

The rearrangement links TRBV7-9 to TRBJ1-2; D is ambiguous. This CDR3 has 14 residues. CDR1 and CDR2 from the germline V gene are SEHNR and FQNEAQ (reference sequence). V lost 1 base and J 8 bases, leaving 14 bases between the germline ends. The CDR3 nucleotides read TGTGCCAGCAGCTTAGAAATAGGACTCGGAGGCTACACCTTC. Its translation: CASSLEIGLGGYTF.

This clone occurred once. The J gene is TRBJ1-2, the V gene TRBV4-1; D remains unclear. Germline CDR1 reads MGHRA; CDR2 reads YSYEKL. V was shortened by 1 base and J by 7 bases, with 19 bases between the two germline ends. The CDR3 contains 16 residues. The CDR3 is CASSQVRPSLAGGYTF. CDR3 in DNA: TGCGCCAGCAGCCAAGTTAGGCCTTCCCTAGCCGGTGGCTACACCTTC.

This chain joins TRBV6-1 and TRBJ2-3; 12 bases are a match to TRBD2. The CDR3 has 15 amino acids. CDR1 and CDR2 (germline): MNHNS, SASEGT. V lost 3 bases to trimming and J lost 5 bases; unmatched junction nucleotides: 3. CDR3 protein: CASSELAGGEDTQYF. The CDR3 bases are TGTGCCAGCAGTGAGCTAGCGGGGGGGGAAGATACGCAGTATTTT.

The CDR3 nucleotides are TGCAGCGTTCTCTCTAGCACAGATACGCAGTATTTT. Protein: CSVLSSTDTQYF. The chain links TRBV29-1 to TRBJ2-3; D remains unclear. V was trimmed by 5 bases and J by 0 bases, leaving 6 bases between them. CDR1 SQVTM and CDR2 ANQGSEA come from the germline V gene. There are 12 residues in the CDR3.

The rearrangement links TRBV29-1 to TRBJ2-2; 11 positions agree with TRBD2. The CDR3 spans 14 residues. The germline CDR1 and CDR2 sequences are SQVTM and ANQGSEA. The V gene end was trimmed by 4 bases and the J gene end by 7 bases; junction bases not matched to a gene: 5. The CDR3, as DNA: TGCAGCGTTGGCTGGCTAGCGGGGGGCGGGGAGCTGTTTTTT. Translated: CSVGWLAGGGELFF.

J is TRBJ2-7 and V is TRBV5-6; 7 bases agree with TRBD1. The trim removed 2 bases at V and 0 bases at J, leaving 11 bases unmatched. The germline V gene encodes CDR1 SGHDT and CDR2 YYEEEE. This CDR3 spans 17 amino acids. The CDR3 DNA reads TGTGCCAGCAGCTTTTTAAGCTGGACAGGAGTCTCCTACGAGCAGTACTTC. Translation: CASSFLSWTGVSYEQYF.

V usage is TRBV20-1 and J usage is TRBJ1-1; D is ambiguous. Per germline, CDR1 DFQATT and CDR2 SNEGSKA (reference sequence). This CDR3 contains 11 residues. V was shortened by 6 bases and J by 9 bases, with 14 bases between the two germline ends. CDR3 residues: CSALLDTQAFF. CDR3 sequence (DNA): TGCAGTGCCCTACTCGACACCCAAGCTTTCTTT.

In its sample, this clone was seen once. The rearrangement joins TRBV19 to TRBJ1-1; a weak D match, TRBD1 (6 bases). Germline loops: CDR1 LNHDA, CDR2 SQIVND (reference sequence). Trimming removed 10 bases at V and 1 base at J, with 10 bases between. This CDR3 region has 12 residues. The DNA for the CDR3 is TGTGCCACCTCACAGGGGAACACTGAAGCTTTCTTT. Its translation: CATSQGNTEAFF.

This chain links TRBV6-5 with TRBJ2-3; D possibly corresponds to TRBD1 (5 bases). Germline V gene lookup returns CDR1 MNHEY and CDR2 SVGAGI. Trimming took off 5 bases at V and 4 bases at J, with 16 bases between the two ends. The CDR3 runs to 15 residues. Written as DNA, the CDR3 is TGTGCCAGCAGTACCCCCGCTAGGGGCCCAGATACGCAGTATTTT. The encoded protein is CASSTPARGPDTQYF.

The gene calls are TRBV4-1 and TRBJ1-5; TRBD1 is a possible D gene (5 bases). The CDR3 sequence is 16 residues long. The V end lost 3 bases, the J end lost 9 bases, and 21 bases lay between the germline ends. Germline loops: CDR1 MGHRA, CDR2 YSYEKL. The CDR3 region is CASSHTLGRATWPQHF. The CDR3 bases are TGCGCCAGCAGCCATACCCTGGGCAGGGCGACATGGCCCCAGCATTTT.

The V call is TRBV4-1, the J call TRBJ2-1; 9 nucleotides align to TRBD2. V trimming: 1 base; J trimming: 8 bases; junction bases outside the gene matches: 3. The V gene's germline CDR1 is MGHRA and CDR2 YSYEKL. The length of the CDR3 is 14 residues. The CDR3 reads CASSQALAGYEQFF. The DNA of the CDR3 is TGCGCCAGCAGCCAAGCGCTAGCGGGGTATGAGCAGTTCTTC.

The genes are TRBV13 and TRBJ2-7; D call uncertain. Germline lookup yields CDR1 PRHDT and CDR2 FYEKMQ (reference sequence). The CDR3 covers 14 residues. Trimming removed 3 bases from V and 2 bases from J, with 11 bases in between. The CDR3: CASSLQAQTYEQYF. CDR3 DNA sequence: TGTGCCAGCAGCTTGCAGGCGCAGACCTACGAGCAGTACTTC.

The J gene is TRBJ2-2, the V gene TRBV5-4, with TRBD2 identical over 9 bases. This CDR3 spans 18 amino acids. In germline, CDR1 is SGHNT, CDR2 YYREEE (reference sequence). V shed 4 bases and J 6 bases; nucleotides not matched to a gene: 16. The CDR3 DNA is TGTGCCAGCAGCCGCCAAATGCCTGTGGCGGGGGGGCCCGGGGAGCTGTTTTTT. It is translated as CASSRQMPVAGGPGELFF.

This rearrangement joins TRBV30 to TRBJ1-5, with TRBD1 matching over 8 bases. Per the germline V gene, CDR1 is GTSNPN and CDR2 is SVGIG (reference sequence). The trim removed 4 bases at V and 0 bases at J, leaving 2 bases unmatched. The CDR3 spans 14 residues. The CDR3 region is CAWNRGDSNQPQHF. In DNA form, the CDR3 reads TGTGCCTGGAACAGGGGGGATAGCAATCAGCCCCAGCATTTT.